This TCR beta chain was sequenced for a study of T cells in Graves' hyperthyroidism and ophthalmopathy (dated by TCRdb to between 2019 and 2020). Background on the whole study: Peripheral blood samples were taken at the time of initial diagnosis, prior to any treatment. The study also compared thyroid tissue and blood T-cell repertoires from several Graves' hyperthyroidism patients. Prospective prediction of ophthalmopathy was tested in an independent validation cohort consisting of about 19 hyperthyroidism patients and approximately 16 patients who later progressed to ophthalmopathy. Following sampling, methimazole starting at 30 mg daily was given to hyperthyroidism patients, and high-dose intravenous methylprednisolone was given to ophthalmopathy patients. The approximately 90 discovery patients were randomly split 7:3 into training and test sets. To identify TCR V-J signatures that set the groups apart, the researchers used a discovery cohort of 100 patients, made up of approximately 43 with Graves' ophthalmopathy and about 55 with stable Graves' hyperthyroidism. The paper describes TCR Vbeta CDR3 sequencing of 135 peripheral blood samples, made up of approximately 40 ophthalmopathy patients, around 73 hyperthyroidism patients and 17 progressor patients. The research as a whole found: Most expanded thyroid clonotypes (frequency above 0.001) were also detected in blood, a finding suggesting that blood repertoires may reflect thyroid immune responses. No statistical method was used to fix the sample size in advance, and group allocation was not hidden from the investigators. In cross-validation, a model built on a 13 V-J signature told ophthalmopathy apart from stable hyperthyroidism with under 90% sensitivity and about 81% specificity, and in testing the same model reached 80%/75%. In validation, the model predicted progression to ophthalmopathy a median of 6.5 months before onset, with about 67% sensitivity and roughly 77% specificity.

Amplification of TCR beta CDR3 regions was carried out from RNA transcripts. The first round of RT-PCR for the TCR CDR3 was performed with the HTBI primer set and the Qiagen OneStep RT-PCR kit. Libraries were constructed in a second round of multiplex PCR, after which size selection and purification were carried out. Paired-end sequencing of the libraries was performed with 100 bp reads on an Illumina HiSeq2000. In the paper's pipeline: Raw data were processed with SOAPnuke, discarding reads with adapters, uncalled bases, mean Phred below 15, or no exact constant-primer or identifier match. COPE v1.2.5 was used to merge high-quality paired reads, and clonotypes were defined as unique nucleotide sequences. MiTCR v1.1 was used to align the clonotypes against IMGT TRBV, TRBD and TRBJ reference segments. The analysis included only V-J combinations with a frequency above 0.0001, which together covered 99.2% of the repertoires. A TCS score was defined as the ratio of F50 (clonal expansion) to E x V (chaos), with BLOSUM62-based TCRdist applied between CDR3 peptides within each V-J. Welch's t-statistics and random forest reduced 500 to 650 V-J features to 13, which were used in a naive Bayes classifier (R e1071). TCRdb reprocessed the public reads (quality trimming at Q25 with fastp, clone calling with MiXCR) and kept in-frame beta chains. CDR3 protein sequences are deduplicated, and each keeps its most common genes and DNA. TCRdb's processing, not the authors', yielded these V and J calls. This sample comprises 560,000 or so distinct CDR3 sequences, about 20% of them detected only once. The ten largest clonotypes hold about half of the sample.

The V and J ends are trimmed by 0 bases and 8 bases, leaving 8 bases between them. Per the germline V gene, SGHDT is the CDR1 and YYEEEE is the CDR2. Reading from cysteine to phenylalanine, the CDR3 counts 12 amino acids. The retained sequence is limited to the CDR3, 36 bases, with the frame set at the first base. Ophthalmopathy patients had moderately to severely active disease, with a Clinical Activity Score of 3 or more, a NOSPECS grade of 4 or more, and a disease duration of less than 3 months. Any patient with an uncontrolled infection, another autoimmune disease, pregnancy or lactation was excluded. Diagnoses were based on clinical symptoms, serum thyroxine and TRAb, thyroid ultrasound and orbital computed tomography. PBMCs were separated from 10 ml of fresh peripheral blood using Ficoll-Paque density gradient centrifugation. Total RNA was extracted using Trizol reagent, and RNA quality was assessed on an Agilent 2100 Bioanalyzer.

In regard to this clonotype: No antigen is known for it. Per-base quality was not reported, and no clone a single base away is much larger than it.

This TCR was sampled from a man aged 35-49 years with Graves' ophthalmopathy. Sequenced material: blood. Here the chain combines TRBV5-6 and TRBJ1-1; no D gene call is confident. The CDR3 has the sequence CASSLAIGEAFF. The DNA is as follows: TGTGCCAGCAGCTTGGCCATCGGAGAAGCTTTCTTT.